A selection of T cell receptor beta chains follows, all from one sample in a study of T cells in Graves' hyperthyroidism and ophthalmopathy. TCRdb reprocessed the multiplex PCR reads with MiXCR, giving one entry per CDR3 protein. The table lists hundreds of thousands of distinct CDR3 sequences, 11% to 15% of them singletons, with 5.5% to 7.5% in the top ten. Sequences were obtained from blood. These receptors were collected from a woman in her twenties or thirties with Graves' hyperthyroidism that later progressed to Graves' ophthalmopathy. Each CDR3 is given with its conserved first and last residue. A D gene is named only where the DNA matches it firmly. Only part of the rows carry a size: once, few, many, or a class if the clone is expanded.

many	TRBD1	TRBV28	TRBJ1-4	TGTGCCAGCAGACGCGGACAGGCCTCTAATGAAAAACTGTTTTTT	CASRRGQASNEKLFF
many	-	TRBV12-3/TRBV12-4	TRBJ2-1	TGTGCCAGCAGTTTTAGGGGGGGGAGGGCTGAGCAGTTCTTC	CASSFRGGRAEQFF
many	TRBD2	TRBV20-1	TRBJ2-3	TGCAGTGCTAGAGATCAAGGGCGGAGCGGGAGGACAGATACGCAGTATTTT	CSARDQGRSGRTDTQYF
-	TRBD2	TRBV18	TRBJ2-7	TGTGCCAGCTCCCGAACTAGCGGGAGCCCCCACGAGCAGTACTTC	CASSRTSGSPHEQYF
-	-	TRBV30	TRBJ2-6	TGTGCCTGGAGTGTCTCGGTAGCAGGGGCCAACGTCCTGACTTTC	CAWSVSVAGANVLTF
-	TRBD1	TRBV10-3	TRBJ1-1	TGTGCCATCACTGGGACAGGGCCCACTGAAGCTTTCTTT	CAITGTGPTEAFF
few	-	TRBV7-9	TRBJ2-1	TGTGCCAGCAGCTTAACTCCAGCTGAGGCTGAGCAGTTCTTC	CASSLTPAEAEQFF
few	-	TRBV4-1	TRBJ2-3	TGCGCCACCTGTGAGAGTAGCACAGATACGCAGTATTTT	CATCESSTDTQYF
few	-	TRBV12-3/TRBV12-4	TRBJ1-3	TGTGCCAGCAGTTACATTCCGGGACTTCTATATTTT	CASSYIPGLLYF
many	TRBD2	TRBV7-2	TRBJ2-7	TGTGCCAGCAGCTTAACTAGCGGGAGCTCCTACGAGCAGTACTTC	CASSLTSGSSYEQYF
many	-	TRBV3-1	TRBJ2-3	TGTGCCAGCAGCCAAGAAGATCCTACCTTATATAGCACAGATACGCAGTATTTT	CASSQEDPTLYSTDTQYF
few	-	TRBV12-5	TRBJ1-5	TGTGCTAGTGGTTTGGGTCAGGGCGGGGGCAATCAGCCCCAGCATTTT	CASGLGQGGGNQPQHF
few	-	TRBV19	TRBJ2-2	TGTGCCAGTAGTATACAGGGGAAAGGCACCGGGGAGCTGTTTTTT	CASSIQGKGTGELFF
many	TRBD2	TRBV7-6	TRBJ2-3	TGTGCCAGCAGCTTACTAGCGGGAGGACTCACAGATACGCAGTATTTT	CASSLLAGGLTDTQYF
many	TRBD2	TRBV30	TRBJ2-5	TGTGCCTGGAGTGGGGAACTAGCGGGAGGGCAAGAGACCCAGTACTTC	CAWSGELAGGQETQYF
-	-	TRBV6-1	TRBJ2-2	TGTGCCAGCAGCAAGACCTGGGGGAAAACGGGGACCGGGGAGCTGTTTTTT	CASSKTWGKTGTGELFF
many	TRBD1	TRBV28	TRBJ2-7	TGTGCCAGCACCTCAGGGACAGGGAATAAGAACGAGCAGTACTTC	CASTSGTGNKNEQYF
many	-	TRBV11-3	TRBJ2-1	TGTGCCAGCAGTACTTTGGGGGTAGGTGAGCAGTTCTTC	CASSTLGVGEQFF
many	-	TRBV3-1	TRBJ2-1	TGTGCCAGCAGCCAAGAGGGAGGGGGGCAGTTCTTC	CASSQEGGGQFF
many	TRBD2	TRBV7-3	TRBJ2-1	TGTGCCAGCAGCTTAACGCGGGAGCCCCACAATGAGCAGTTCTTC	CASSLTREPHNEQFF
few	-	TRBV7-9	TRBJ2-1	TGTGCCAGCGGCAGAGGACAGTACAATGAGCAGTTCTTC	CASGRGQYNEQFF
many	-	TRBV5-1	TRBJ1-2	TGCGCCAGCAGCTGGACAGAGAACTATGGCTACACCTTC	CASSWTENYGYTF
many	-	TRBV19	TRBJ1-4	TGTGCCAGTAGTAATCCTTACAGGGTCAATGAAAAACTGTTTTTT	CASSNPYRVNEKLFF
-	-	TRBV20-1	TRBJ2-4	TGCAGTGCCCTCTTCGGGGGTCGACTAGCCAAAAACATTCAGTACTTC	CSALFGGRLAKNIQYF
few	-	TRBV6-1	TRBJ1-2	TGTGCCAGCAGTCAAACAGACAATCATGGCTACACCTTC	CASSQTDNHGYTF
many	-	TRBV2	TRBJ1-3	TGTGCCAGCATTCAGAGCTCTGGAAACACCATATATTTT	CASIQSSGNTIYF